These T cell receptor beta chains were read from a single sample in a study of T cells in Graves' hyperthyroidism and ophthalmopathy. Using its own MiXCR run on the multiplex PCR reads, TCRdb lists one record per CDR3 protein. The sample yields 650,000 to 700,000 distinct CDR3 sequences, around 15% seen once. The sample taken for sequencing was blood. The receptors shown here come from a man over 45 with Graves' hyperthyroidism. Both conserved end residues are part of each CDR3. Fields, in order: V gene, D gene, clone size, J gene, CDR3 protein, CDR3 DNA. D genes are given only for firm matches. Not every row has a clone size; where given, it reads once, few, many or a size class.

TRBV11-2	TRBD2	many	TRBJ2-1	CASSQTGGYNEQFF	TGTGCCAGCAGCCAAACGGGGGGGTACAATGAGCAGTTCTTC
TRBV19	.	.	TRBJ1-2	CASTDRVGYGYTF	TGTGCCAGTACTGACCGGGTCGGCTATGGCTACACCTTC
TRBV7-9	.	many	TRBJ1-5	CASSPQGNSNQPQHF	TGTGCCAGCAGCCCGCAGGGGAATAGCAATCAGCCCCAGCATTTT
TRBV29-1	.	.	TRBJ2-3	CSVEGVLEGTDTQYF	TGCAGCGTTGAAGGGGTACTGGAGGGCACAGATACGCAGTATTTT
TRBV5-1	.	few	TRBJ2-2	CASSLLERAANTGELFF	TGCGCCAGCAGCTTGTTAGAGAGGGCCGCGAACACCGGGGAGCTGTTTTTT
TRBV4-3	TRBD2	few	TRBJ2-3	CASSQAGTSGTDTQYF	TGCGCCAGCAGCCAGGCCGGGACTAGCGGCACAGATACGCAGTATTTT
TRBV3-1	.	few	TRBJ2-2	CASSFKVTGVGGELFF	TGTGCCAGCAGCTTCAAAGTTACGGGAGTTGGGGGGGAGCTGTTTTTT
TRBV5-1	.	many	TRBJ2-7	CASSLALATTYEQYF	TGCGCCAGCAGCTTGGCGCTAGCGACGACCTACGAGCAGTACTTC
TRBV28	.	.	TRBJ2-3	CASTSSGGRSDTQYF	TGTGCCAGCACCTCTAGTGGGGGGCGGTCAGATACGCAGTATTTT
TRBV7-8	TRBD1	many	TRBJ1-4	CASSFLPTGTANEKLFF	TGTGCCAGCAGCTTCCTTCCGACAGGGACAGCTAATGAAAAACTGTTTTTT
TRBV27	TRBD1	few	TRBJ2-2	CASSFLLVQGVQNGELFF	TGTGCCAGCAGTTTTCTCTTGGTGCAGGGGGTTCAGAACGGGGAGCTGTTTTTT
TRBV4-1	TRBD2	few	TRBJ2-7	CASSQDWGLGVYEQYF	TGCGCCAGCAGCCAAGATTGGGGACTAGGCGTATACGAGCAGTACTTC
TRBV6-5	.	many	TRBJ1-1	CASSYDRNTEAFF	TGTGCCAGCAGTTACGACAGGAACACTGAAGCTTTCTTT
TRBV6-6	.	many	TRBJ2-1	CASSYSGVRSYNEQFF	TGTGCCAGCAGTTACTCCGGGGTAAGATCCTACAATGAGCAGTTCTTC
TRBV29-1	.	.	TRBJ1-4	CSVSERGATNEKLFF	TGCAGCGTTTCAGAACGAGGGGCAACTAATGAAAAACTGTTTTTT
TRBV4-1	.	.	TRBJ2-5	CASSARRGQETQYF	TGCGCCAGCAGCGCTAGGAGGGGCCAAGAGACCCAGTACTTC